Presented here are 14 T cell receptor beta chains from one specimen sequenced in a study of CD8+ T cells in alopecia areata. Specified treatment: oral pan-JAK inhibitor, 5-10 mg twice daily. The sequencing template was cDNA reverse transcribed from extracted RNA. Profiling relied on immunoSEQ multiplex PCR, and the TCRdb table lists in-frame clones only, not all of them. The sample lists roughly 200,000 clones; approximately 45% were seen once. The sequences come from CD4+ T cells sorted from blood, collected around week 37, from a patient treated with tofacitinib. The receptors were sampled from a human donor with alopecia areata.

The chain joins TRBV6-1 to TRBJ2-7; 7 bases map to TRBD1. CDR3 length: 11 residues. CDR1 is MNHNS and CDR2 is SASEGT in the germline V gene. Unmatched junction bases numbered 9, after V lost 7 bases and J lost 12 bases. CDR3 coding DNA: TGTGCCAGCACATACGGACAGGCTCCGTACTTC. This codes for CASTYGQAPYF.

The chain recombines TRBV6-5 with TRBJ2-7; either TRBD1 or TRBD2 may fit D (5 bases each). Per the germline V gene, CDR1 is MNHEY and CDR2 is SVGAGI. V was clipped by 7 bases and J by 4 bases, with 8 bases between them. This CDR3 is 11 amino acids long. CDR3 in DNA: TGTGCCAGCACCGAGGGGTACGAGCAGTACTTC. Translated: CASTEGYEQYF.

The genes are TRBV30 and TRBJ1-4; weak D call: TRBD1 (5 bases). CDR1 and CDR2 (germline): GTSNPN, SVGIG (reference sequence). The CDR3 is 14 residues long. Trimming left V 3 bases short and J 5 bases short, with 13 bases between. The CDR3 sequence is CAWRPGGSNEKLFF. CDR3 DNA: TGTGCCTGGAGACCCGGGGGTTCCAATGAAAAACTGTTTTTT.

V and J are TRBV30 and TRBJ2-3, with TRBD2 identical over 9 bases. CDR3 size: 17 residues. Per germline, CDR1 GTSNPN and CDR2 SVGIG (reference sequence). Trimming took 0 bases from V and 3 from J; bases not matched to a gene: 10. The CDR3 bases are TGTGCCTGGAGTGTACGGGGTAGCGGGAGATTAACAGATACGCAGTATTTT. It is translated as CAWSVRGSGRLTDTQYF. Filled out from reference TRBV30 and TRBJ2-3, the complete variable domain reads SQTIHQWPATLVQPVGSPLSLECTVEGTSNPNLYWYRQAAGRGLQLLFYSVGIGQISSEVPQNLSASRPQDRQFILSSKKLLLSDSGFYLCAWSVRGSGRLTDTQYFGPGTRLTVL.

Here the CDR3 DNA reads TGTGCCAGCAGCTTCGGGTCCGGAAACACCATATATTTT. Translating gives CASSFGSGNTIYF. This sequence joins TRBV5-6 and TRBJ1-3, with D unclear. The germline CDR1 and CDR2 sequences are SGHDT and YYEEEE. The CDR3 consists of 13 residues. Trimming cost V 2 bases and J 4 bases, with 7 bases left between them.

This clone was counted only a few times. The chain links TRBV7-3 to TRBJ2-2; 8 bases agree with TRBD2. J was trimmed by 7 bases and V by 5 bases; bases with no gene match: 3. Germline CDR1 reads SGHTA; CDR2 reads FQGTGA. The CDR3 runs 13 residues. In nucleotides, the CDR3 is TGTGCCAGCAGCATTGGGACTAGCGGGGAGCTGTTTTTT. This encodes CASSIGTSGELFF.

The rearrangement joins TRBV7-8 to TRBJ1-5; 7 nucleotides line up with TRBD1. The junction had 3 bases not matched to a gene; V was cut back by 5 bases and J by 5 bases. Germline values: CDR1 SGHVS, CDR2 FQNEAQ. The CDR3 sequence is 13 residues long. The CDR3 protein is CASSTGVDQPQHF. The CDR3, as DNA: TGTGCCAGCAGCACAGGGGTAGATCAGCCCCAGCATTTT.

V usage is TRBV5-4 and J usage is TRBJ2-7; perhaps TRBD1 as D (5 bases). V was pared by 4 bases and J by 4 bases, with 12 bases between. This CDR3 has 13 amino acids. Germline-derived CDR1 and CDR2 are SGHNT and YYREEE (reference sequence). The chain's CDR3 is CASSIGALYEQYF. The CDR3, as DNA: TGTGCCAGCAGCATAGGGGCCTTGTACGAGCAGTACTTC.

The rearrangement joins TRBV23-1 to TRBJ2-6; TRBD1 aligns across 10 bases. TRBV23-1 is marked as an open reading frame, function uncertain. CDR3 size: 19 residues. V dropped 2 bases and J dropped 0; count of bases not matched to a gene: 7. The CDR3 DNA reads TGCGCCAGCAGTCAAATAGGGGGACAGGGGAACTCTGGGGCCAACGTCCTGACTTTC. Translating it yields CASSQIGGQGNSGANVLTF.

The chain joins TRBV25-1 to TRBJ2-4; 7 bases map to TRBD1. The CDR3 has 16 residues. Germline V gene data show CDR1 as MGHDK and CDR2 as SYGVNS. With V trimmed by 2 bases and J by 5 bases, 9 bases remained unmatched. Here the CDR3 reads CASSEAQTGKQNIQYF. The DNA of the CDR3 is TGTGCCAGCAGTGAAGCTCAGACAGGGAAGCAAAACATTCAGTACTTC. Looking up the rest from reference TRBV25-1 and TRBJ2-4 gives the full variable domain: EADIYQTPRYLVIGTGKKITLECSQTMGHDKMYWYQQDPGMELHLIHYSYGVNSTEKGDLSSESTVSRIRTEHFPLTLESARPSHTSQYLCASSEAQTGKQNIQYFGAGTRLSVL.

The chain joins TRBV18 to TRBJ1-2; TRBD1 aligns across 7 bases. Germline-derived CDR1 and CDR2 are KGHSH and LQKENI. V shed 3 bases and J 5 bases; nucleotides not matched to a gene: 6. This CDR3 comprises 14 residues. The CDR3: CASSPRTQGYGYTF. For the CDR3, the DNA is TGTGCCAGCTCACCCCGAACACAGGGGTATGGCTACACCTTC.

The chain carries TRBV30 and TRBJ2-3, with D unresolved. The CDR3 totals 16 residues. The V and J ends lost 1 base and 1 base respectively, with 15 bases between them. Per germline, CDR1 GTSNPN and CDR2 SVGIG (reference sequence). The chain's CDR3 is CAWSGTGDFGTDTQYF. The CDR3 DNA sequence: TGTGCCTGGAGTGGCACTGGAGATTTCGGCACAGATACGCAGTATTTT.

The chain recombines TRBV2 with TRBJ2-7, with 9 bases fitting TRBD2. CDR3 length: 17 residues. Trimming removed 7 bases from V and 2 bases from J; junction bases left unmatched: 15. CDR1 SNHLY and CDR2 FYNNEI come from the germline V gene. CDR3 bases: TGTGCCAGCACCCGAGAGGCTAGCGGGATACAGACCTACGAGCAGTACTTC. Translation gives CASTREASGIQTYEQYF.

This clone was counted between two and nine times. The chain uses TRBV29-1 and TRBJ2-1; TRBD1 aligns across 7 bases. V dropped 6 bases and J dropped 7; count of bases not matched to a gene: 12. The germline V gene has CDR1 SQVTM and CDR2 ANQGSEA. The CDR3 spans 14 residues. The CDR3, as DNA: TGCAGCGTACGCACAGGGGAAACAAGGAATGAGCAGTTCTTC. It specifies CSVRTGETRNEQFF.